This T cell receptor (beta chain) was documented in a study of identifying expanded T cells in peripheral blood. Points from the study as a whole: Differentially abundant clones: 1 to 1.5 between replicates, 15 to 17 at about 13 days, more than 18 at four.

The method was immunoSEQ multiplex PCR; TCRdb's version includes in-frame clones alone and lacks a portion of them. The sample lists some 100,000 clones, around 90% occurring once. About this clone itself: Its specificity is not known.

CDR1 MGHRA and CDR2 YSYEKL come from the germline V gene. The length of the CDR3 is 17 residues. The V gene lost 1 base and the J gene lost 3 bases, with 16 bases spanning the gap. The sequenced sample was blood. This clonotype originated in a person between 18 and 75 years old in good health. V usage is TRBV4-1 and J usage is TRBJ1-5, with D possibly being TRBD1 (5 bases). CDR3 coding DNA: TGCGCCAGCAGCCAAGGTATGCCAGGGCCATACAATCAGCCCCAGCATTTT. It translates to CASSQGMPGPYNQPQHF.